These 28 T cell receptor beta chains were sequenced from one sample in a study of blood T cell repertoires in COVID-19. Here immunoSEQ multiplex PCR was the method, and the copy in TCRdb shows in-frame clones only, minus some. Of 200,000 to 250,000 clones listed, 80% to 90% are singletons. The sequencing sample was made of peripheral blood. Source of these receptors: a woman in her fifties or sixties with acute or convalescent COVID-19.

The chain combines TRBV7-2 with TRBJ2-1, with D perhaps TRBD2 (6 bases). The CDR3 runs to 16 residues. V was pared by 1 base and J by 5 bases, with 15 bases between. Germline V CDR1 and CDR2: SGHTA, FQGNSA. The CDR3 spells CASSLVVGSGDNEQFF. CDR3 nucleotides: TGTGCCAGCAGCTTAGTGGTTGGTAGCGGCGACAATGAGCAGTTCTTC.

In DNA, the CDR3 is TGCGCCAGCAGCGCATACAGGGTAGGGGATAACACTGAAGCTTTCTTT. Protein: CASSAYRVGDNTEAFF. The chain couples TRBV5-1 to TRBJ1-1; perhaps TRBD1 as D (6 bases). Between the trimmed V and J ends, which lost 4 bases and 2 bases, there was a span of 18 bases. This CDR3 region has 16 residues. Germline CDR1 SGHRS, CDR2 YFSETQ.

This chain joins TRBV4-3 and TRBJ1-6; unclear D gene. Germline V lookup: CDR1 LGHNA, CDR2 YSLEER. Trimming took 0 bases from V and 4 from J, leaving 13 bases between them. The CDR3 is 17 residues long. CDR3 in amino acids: CASSQDLPSGYNSPLHF. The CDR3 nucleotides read TGCGCCAGCAGCCAAGACCTCCCGTCAGGTTATAATTCACCCCTCCACTTT.

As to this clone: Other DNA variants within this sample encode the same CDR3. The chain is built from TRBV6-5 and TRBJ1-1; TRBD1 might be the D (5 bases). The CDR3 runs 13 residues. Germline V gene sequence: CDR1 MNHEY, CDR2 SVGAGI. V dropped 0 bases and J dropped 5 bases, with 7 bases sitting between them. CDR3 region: CASSYSGGTEAFF. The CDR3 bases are TGTGCCAGCAGTTACTCGGGGGGGACTGAAGCTTTCTTT.

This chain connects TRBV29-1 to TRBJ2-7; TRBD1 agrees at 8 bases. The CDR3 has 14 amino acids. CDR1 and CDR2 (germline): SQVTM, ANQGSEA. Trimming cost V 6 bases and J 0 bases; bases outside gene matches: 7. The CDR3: CSVGTGRFSYEQYF. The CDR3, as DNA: TGCAGCGTGGGGACAGGCCGATTCTCCTACGAGCAGTACTTC.

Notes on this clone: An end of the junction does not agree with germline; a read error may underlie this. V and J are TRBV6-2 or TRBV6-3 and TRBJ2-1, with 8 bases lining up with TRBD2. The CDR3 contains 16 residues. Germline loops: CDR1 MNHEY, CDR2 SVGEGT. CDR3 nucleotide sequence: TGTGCCAGCAGCTACTCGGGCGGGGGGCATTACAATGAGCAGTTCTTC. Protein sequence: CASSYSGGGHYNEQFF.

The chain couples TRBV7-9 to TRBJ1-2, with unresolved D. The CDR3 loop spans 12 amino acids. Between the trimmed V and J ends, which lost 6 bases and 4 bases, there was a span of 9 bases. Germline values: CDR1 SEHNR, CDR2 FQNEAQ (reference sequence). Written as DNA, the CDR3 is TGTGCCAGCAGTATCATGAGCTATGGCTACACCTTC. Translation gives CASSIMSYGYTF. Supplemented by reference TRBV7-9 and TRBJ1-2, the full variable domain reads DTGVSQNPRHKITKRGQNVTFRCDPISEHNRLYWYRQTLGQGPEFLTYFQNEAQLEKSRLLSDRFSAERPKGSFSTLEIQRTEQGDSAMYLCASSIMSYGYTFGSGTRLTVV.

This CDR3 reads CASTPYGNTGELFF. CDR3 nucleotides: TGTGCCAGCACTCCTTACGGGAACACCGGGGAGCTGTTTTTT. The chain employs TRBV25-1 and TRBJ2-2; D uncertain. The CDR3 has 14 amino acids. V gave up 7 bases and J gave up 1 base, with 10 bases separating them. Per germline, CDR1 MGHDK and CDR2 SYGVNS.

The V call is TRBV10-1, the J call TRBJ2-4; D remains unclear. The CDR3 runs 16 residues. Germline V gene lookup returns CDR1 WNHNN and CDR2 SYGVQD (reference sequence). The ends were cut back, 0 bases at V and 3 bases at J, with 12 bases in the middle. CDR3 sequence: CASSESRSFGKNIQYF. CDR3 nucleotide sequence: TGCGCCAGCAGTGAGTCGAGGAGCTTTGGCAAAAACATTCAGTACTTC.

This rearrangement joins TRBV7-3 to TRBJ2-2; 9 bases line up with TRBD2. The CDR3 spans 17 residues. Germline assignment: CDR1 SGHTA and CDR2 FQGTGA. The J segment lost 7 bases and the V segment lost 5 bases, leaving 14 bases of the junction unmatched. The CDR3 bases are TGTGCCAGCAGCCTCACAGGGCAGCGGGGGGCTTTCGGGGAGCTGTTTTTT. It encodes CASSLTGQRGAFGELFF.

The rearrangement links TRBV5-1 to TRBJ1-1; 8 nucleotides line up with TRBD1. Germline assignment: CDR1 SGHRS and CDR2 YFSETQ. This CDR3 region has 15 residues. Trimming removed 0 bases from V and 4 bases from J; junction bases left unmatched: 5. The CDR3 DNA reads TGCGCCAGCAGCTTGGGAGGACAGGGTATCACTGAAGCTTTCTTT. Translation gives CASSLGGQGITEAFF.

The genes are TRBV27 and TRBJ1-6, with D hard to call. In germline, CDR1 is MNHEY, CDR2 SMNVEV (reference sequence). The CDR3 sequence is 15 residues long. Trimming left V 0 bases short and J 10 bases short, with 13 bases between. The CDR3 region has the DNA TGTGCCAGCAGTTTATCTTACATTACTACCTCACCCCTCCACTTT. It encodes CASSLSYITTSPLHF.

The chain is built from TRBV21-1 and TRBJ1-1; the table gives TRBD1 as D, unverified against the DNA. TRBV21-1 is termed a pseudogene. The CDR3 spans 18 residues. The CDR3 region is CASSRAGTGYLMNTEAFF. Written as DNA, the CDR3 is TGTGCCAGCAGCAGGGCCGGGACAGGGTATCTGATGAACACTGAAGCTTTCTTT.

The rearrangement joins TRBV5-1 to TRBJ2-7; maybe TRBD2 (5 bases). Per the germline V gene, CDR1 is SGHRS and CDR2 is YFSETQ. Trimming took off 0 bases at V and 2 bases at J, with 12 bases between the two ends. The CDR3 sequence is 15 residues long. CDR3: CASSLVAGITYEQYF. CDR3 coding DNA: TGCGCCAGCAGCTTGGTTGCCGGGATCACCTACGAGCAGTACTTC.

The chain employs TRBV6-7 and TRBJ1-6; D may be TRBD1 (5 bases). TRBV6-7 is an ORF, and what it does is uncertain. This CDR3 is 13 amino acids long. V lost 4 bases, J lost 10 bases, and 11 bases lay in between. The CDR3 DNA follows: TGTGCCAGCAGTTTGGACCAGGGCTCACCCCTCCACTTT. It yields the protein CASSLDQGSPLHF.

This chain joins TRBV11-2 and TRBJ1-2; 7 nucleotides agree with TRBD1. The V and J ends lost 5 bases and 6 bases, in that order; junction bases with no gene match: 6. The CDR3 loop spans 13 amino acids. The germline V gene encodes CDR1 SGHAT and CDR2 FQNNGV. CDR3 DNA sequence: TGTGCCAGCAGCGTACAGGGGCGACATGGCTACACCTTC. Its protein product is CASSVQGRHGYTF. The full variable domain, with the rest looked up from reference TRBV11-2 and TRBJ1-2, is EAGVAQSPRYKIIEKRQSVAFWCNPISGHATLYWYQQILGQGPKLLIQFQNNGVVDDSQLPKDRFSAERLKGVDSTLKIQPAKLEDSAVYLCASSVQGRHGYTFGSGTRLTVV.

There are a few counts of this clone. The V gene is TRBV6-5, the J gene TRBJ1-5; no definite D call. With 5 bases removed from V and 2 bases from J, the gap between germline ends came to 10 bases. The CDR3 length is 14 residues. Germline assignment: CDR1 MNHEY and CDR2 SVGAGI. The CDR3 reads CASSRGWGNQPQHF. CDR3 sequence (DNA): TGTGCCAGCAGTCGCGGCTGGGGCAATCAGCCCCAGCATTTT.

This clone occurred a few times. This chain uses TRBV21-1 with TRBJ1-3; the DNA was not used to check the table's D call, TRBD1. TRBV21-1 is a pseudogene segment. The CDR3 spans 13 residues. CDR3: CASSPDRGHTIYF. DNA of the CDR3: TGTGCCAGCAGCCCCGACAGGGGACACACCATATATTTT.

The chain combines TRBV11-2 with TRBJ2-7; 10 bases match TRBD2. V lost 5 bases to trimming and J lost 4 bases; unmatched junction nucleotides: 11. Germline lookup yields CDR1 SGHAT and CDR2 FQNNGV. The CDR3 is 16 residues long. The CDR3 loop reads CASSDPLLAGIYEQYF. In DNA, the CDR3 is TGTGCCAGCAGCGATCCCTTACTAGCGGGGATTTACGAGCAGTACTTC.

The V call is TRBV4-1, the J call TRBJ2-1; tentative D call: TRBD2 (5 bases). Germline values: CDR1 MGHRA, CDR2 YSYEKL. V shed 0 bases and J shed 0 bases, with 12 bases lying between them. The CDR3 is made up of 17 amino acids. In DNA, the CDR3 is TGCGCCAGCAGCCAAGATGAAGCGGTGAGCTCCTACAATGAGCAGTTCTTC. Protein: CASSQDEAVSSYNEQFF.

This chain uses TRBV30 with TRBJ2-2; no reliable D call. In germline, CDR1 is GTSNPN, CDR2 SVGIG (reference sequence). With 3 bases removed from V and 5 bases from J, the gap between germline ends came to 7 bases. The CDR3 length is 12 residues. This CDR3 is CAWSVITGELFF. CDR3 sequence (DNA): TGTGCCTGGAGCGTAATAACCGGGGAGCTGTTTTTT.

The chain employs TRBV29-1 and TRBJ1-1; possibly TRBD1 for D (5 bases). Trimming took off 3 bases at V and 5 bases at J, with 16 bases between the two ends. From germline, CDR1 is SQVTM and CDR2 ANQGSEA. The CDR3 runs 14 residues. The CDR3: CSVDFDSAGTEAFF. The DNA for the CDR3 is TGCAGCGTTGACTTCGACAGTGCGGGGACTGAAGCTTTCTTT. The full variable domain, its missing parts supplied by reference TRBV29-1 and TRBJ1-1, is SAVISQKPSRDICQRGTSLTIQCQVDSQVTMMFWYRQQPGQSLTLIATANQGSEATYESGFVIDKFPISRPNLTFSTLTVSNMSPEDSSIYLCSVDFDSAGTEAFFGQGTRLTVV.

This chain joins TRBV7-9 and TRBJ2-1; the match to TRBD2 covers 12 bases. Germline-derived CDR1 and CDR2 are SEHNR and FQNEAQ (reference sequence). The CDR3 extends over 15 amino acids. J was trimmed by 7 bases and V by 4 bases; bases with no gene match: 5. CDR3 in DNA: TGTGCCAGCAGCTCTAGCGGGGGGGCGGTTAATGAGCAGTTCTTC. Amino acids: CASSSSGGAVNEQFF. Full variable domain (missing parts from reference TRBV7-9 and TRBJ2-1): DTGVSQNPRHKITKRGQNVTFRCDPISEHNRLYWYRQTLGQGPEFLTYFQNEAQLEKSRLLSDRFSAERPKGSFSTLEIQRTEQGDSAMYLCASSSSGGAVNEQFFGPGTRLTVL.

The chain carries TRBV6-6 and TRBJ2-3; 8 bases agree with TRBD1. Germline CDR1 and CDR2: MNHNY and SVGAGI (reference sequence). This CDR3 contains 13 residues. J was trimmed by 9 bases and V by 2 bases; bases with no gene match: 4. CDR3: CASSYGQGATQYF. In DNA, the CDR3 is TGTGCCAGCAGTTACGGGCAGGGGGCAACGCAGTATTTT.

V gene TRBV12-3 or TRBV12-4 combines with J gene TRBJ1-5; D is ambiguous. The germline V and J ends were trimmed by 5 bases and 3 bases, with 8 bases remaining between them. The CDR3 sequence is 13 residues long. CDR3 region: CASSGQTNQPQHF. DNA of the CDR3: TGTGCCAGCAGTGGGCAGACCAATCAGCCCCAGCATTTT.

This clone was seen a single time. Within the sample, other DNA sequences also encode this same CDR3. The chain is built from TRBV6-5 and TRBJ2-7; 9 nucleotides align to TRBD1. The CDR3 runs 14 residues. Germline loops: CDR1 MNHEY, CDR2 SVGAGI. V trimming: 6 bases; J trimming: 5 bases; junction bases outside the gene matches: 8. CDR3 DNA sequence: TGTGCCAGCAGCCCGGGACAGGGTGTGGACGAGCAGTACTTC. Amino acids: CASSPGQGVDEQYF.

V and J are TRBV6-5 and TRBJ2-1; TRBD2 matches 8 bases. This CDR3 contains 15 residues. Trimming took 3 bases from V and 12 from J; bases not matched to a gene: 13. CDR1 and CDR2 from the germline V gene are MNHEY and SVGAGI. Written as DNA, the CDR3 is TGTGCCAGCAGTTATGGCGGGGGGATTACAATGATGCAGTTCTTC. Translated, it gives CASSYGGGITMMQFF.

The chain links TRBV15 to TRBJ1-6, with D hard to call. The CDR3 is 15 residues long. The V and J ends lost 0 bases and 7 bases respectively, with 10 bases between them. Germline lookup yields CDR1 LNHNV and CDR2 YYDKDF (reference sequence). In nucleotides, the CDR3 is TGTGCCACCAGCAGAGATTATCGGGGAAATTCACCCCTCCACTTT. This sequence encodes CATSRDYRGNSPLHF.